This T cell receptor beta chain is drawn from a study of T-cell memory formation after mild COVID-19. Findings of the study overall: Second-wave clones reaching peak frequency on day 37 lacked confirmed SARS-CoV-2 specificity.

This clonotype was picked up a small number of times. Antigen unknown. Using its own MiXCR run on the 5' RACE reads, TCRdb lists one record per CDR3 protein. The sample lists under 150,000 distinct CDR3 sequences; around a fifth were seen once. The CDR3 extends over 14 amino acids. V shed 3 bases and J shed 6 bases, with 12 bases lying between them. Germline CDR1 MGHRA, CDR2 YSYEKL. The source of this sequence is a man in his late teens or twenties who had mild COVID-19 (a few samples of this study predate the infection). Cell type and time point are not known. Sequenced input: PBMCs or a T cell subset sorted from them (not recorded which). The chain uses TRBV4-1 and TRBJ1-5, with unresolved D. CDR3 sequence reads: CASSHNPAIQPQHF. In DNA form, the CDR3 reads TGCGCCAGCAGCCATAACCCGGCCATTCAGCCCCAGCATTTT.